Below are 28 T cell receptor beta chains sequenced from a single sample in a study of T cell responses to AZD1222 COVID-19 vaccine. Using immunoSEQ multiplex PCR, the repertoire was profiled, and TCRdb retains in-frame clones only, with some absent. The sample lists 160,000 or so clones, 87% seen once, with just over 9% in the top ten. The sample here was peripheral blood, taken 28 days after the second AZD1222 dose. Receptors were obtained from an adult who received the AZD1222 COVID-19 vaccine.

This clone was seen once. The rearrangement links TRBV5-1 to TRBJ2-3; the match to TRBD1 covers 10 bases. The germline V gene has CDR1 SGHRS and CDR2 YFSETQ. The length of the CDR3 is 16 residues. After removal of 3 bases from V and 4 bases from J, the junction contained 8 bases not matched to a gene. CDR3 in amino acids: CASSWGDRGQADTQYF. Here the CDR3 DNA reads TGCGCCAGCAGCTGGGGTGACAGGGGGCAGGCAGATACGCAGTATTTT. Filled out from reference TRBV5-1 and TRBJ2-3, the complete variable domain reads KAGVTQTPRYLIKTRGQQVTLSCSPISGHRSVSWYQQTPGQGLQFLFEYFSETQRNKGNFPGRFSGRQFSNSRSEMNVSTLELGDSALYLCASSWGDRGQADTQYFGPGTRLTVL.

The rearrangement links TRBV7-9 to TRBJ2-1; 11 bases map to TRBD2. Trimming removed 6 bases from V and 4 bases from J; junction bases left unmatched: 11. Germline lookup yields CDR1 SEHNR and CDR2 FQNEAQ (reference sequence). The CDR3 runs 17 residues. This CDR3 reads CASRLFQGLAEYNEQFF. The CDR3 DNA reads as TGTGCCAGCAGGCTATTCCAGGGACTAGCGGAATACAATGAGCAGTTCTTC. The entire variable domain, with the rest obtained from reference TRBV7-9 and TRBJ2-1, is as follows: DTGVSQNPRHKITKRGQNVTFRCDPISEHNRLYWYRQTLGQGPEFLTYFQNEAQLEKSRLLSDRFSAERPKGSFSTLEIQRTEQGDSAMYLCASRLFQGLAEYNEQFFGPGTRLTVL.

The rearrangement joins TRBV5-1 to TRBJ1-4; 7 nucleotides agree with TRBD1. The CDR3 totals 14 residues. J was trimmed by 8 bases and V by 0 bases; bases with no gene match: 4. Germline CDR1 and CDR2: SGHRS and YFSETQ. CDR3 coding DNA: TGCGCCAGCAGCTTGGCGGGGGACAGCGAAAAACTGTTTTTT. It is translated as CASSLAGDSEKLFF.

The CDR3: CASIPSGSSYNEQFF. Written as DNA, the CDR3 is TGTGCCAGCATTCCTAGCGGGAGCTCCTACAATGAGCAGTTCTTC. The chain links TRBV28 to TRBJ2-1, with 10 bases aligning to TRBD2. Germline assignment: CDR1 MDHEN and CDR2 SYDVKM. V lost 7 bases to trimming and J lost 0 bases; unmatched junction nucleotides: 3. This CDR3 comprises 15 residues. Complete variable domain (other parts from reference TRBV28 and TRBJ2-1): DVKVTQSSRYLVKRTGEKVFLECVQDMDHENMFWYRQDPGLGLRLIYFSYDVKMKEKGDIPEGYSVSREKKERFSLILESASTNQTSMYLCASIPSGSSYNEQFFGPGTRLTVL.

The V and J genes are TRBV18 and TRBJ2-7, with a possible D match to TRBD2 (5 bases). CDR1 and CDR2 (germline): KGHSH, LQKENI. The CDR3 extends over 12 amino acids. Trimming cost V 2 bases and J 7 bases, with 9 bases left between them. Written as DNA, the CDR3 is TGTGCCAGCTCACCAGGGTCGGGGGAGCAGTACTTC. As protein: CASSPGSGEQYF. Full variable domain (remainder filled in from reference TRBV18 and TRBJ2-7): NAGVMQNPRHLVRRRGQEARLRCSPMKGHSHVYWYRQLPEEGLKFMVYLQKENIIDESGMPKERFSAEFPKEGPSILRIQQVVRGDSAAYFCASSPGSGEQYFGPGTRLTVT.

The rearrangement joins TRBV5-6 to TRBJ2-1, with D possibly being TRBD1 or TRBD2 (5 bases each). The CDR3 sequence is 13 residues long. From germline, CDR1 is SGHDT and CDR2 YYEEEE. Trimming took off 5 bases at V and 5 bases at J, with 11 bases between the two ends. CDR3 DNA: TGTGCCAGCAGAAGTTGGGACGACAATGAGCAGTTCTTC. Encoded protein: CASRSWDDNEQFF. Based on the CDR3 plus reference TRBV5-6 and TRBJ2-1, the full variable domain is DAGVTQSPTHLIKTRGQQVTLRCSPKSGHDTVSWYQQALGQGPQFIFQYYEEEERQRGNFPDRFSGHQFPNYSSELNVNALLLGDSALYLCASRSWDDNEQFFGPGTRLTVL.

This clone was counted once. The rearrangement uses TRBV7-2 and TRBJ1-1; 8 nucleotides match TRBD1. Germline CDR1 reads SGHTA; CDR2 reads FQGNSA. With V trimmed by 5 bases and J by 4 bases, 9 bases remained unmatched. The CDR3 loop spans 15 amino acids. CDR3 loop: CASSAAQGAVTEAFF. As DNA, the CDR3 is TGTGCCAGCAGCGCCGCCCAGGGGGCGGTCACTGAAGCTTTCTTT.

This clone was detected a few times. This chain joins TRBV28 and TRBJ1-4, with 8 bases lining up with TRBD1. Germline loops: CDR1 MDHEN, CDR2 SYDVKM. V shed 6 bases and J 14 bases; nucleotides not matched to a gene: 14. The CDR3 extends over 14 amino acids. The CDR3 DNA is TGTGCCAGCAGCCAAGGGGGAAAGACAGGGGCCCTGTTTTTT. Encoded protein: CASSQGGKTGALFF.

This clone has more than one count but fewer than ten. This sequence joins TRBV15 and TRBJ1-6, with D perhaps TRBD1 (5 bases). Trimming shortened V by 0 bases and J by 10 bases, and 10 bases separated the two germline ends. Germline V CDR1 and CDR2: LNHNV, YYDKDF (reference sequence). The CDR3 runs 14 residues. The CDR3 protein is CATSRDRVGSPLHF. In nucleotides, the CDR3 is TGTGCCACCAGCAGAGACAGGGTCGGGTCACCCCTCCACTTT.

The chain links TRBV6-1 to TRBJ2-2, with a weak D call TRBD2 (6 bases). Between the trimmed V and J ends, which lost 7 bases and 2 bases, there was a span of 8 bases. This CDR3 is 13 amino acids long. From germline, CDR1 is MNHNS and CDR2 SASEGT. The CDR3 coding sequence is TGTGCCAGCATCGGGAGAAACACCGGGGAGCTGTTTTTT. As protein: CASIGRNTGELFF.

J is TRBJ1-5 and V is TRBV12-3 or TRBV12-4; D unresolved. V was pared by 3 bases and J by 11 bases, with 14 bases between. The CDR3 covers 13 residues. This chain's CDR3 is CASSLDLLQSQHF. Written as DNA, the CDR3 is TGTGCCAGCAGTTTGGACCTTCTCCAGTCCCAGCATTTT.

The chain employs TRBV7-9 and TRBJ2-1; 7 bases fit TRBD1. Germline V lookup: CDR1 SEHNR, CDR2 FQNEAQ (reference sequence). The CDR3 has 12 amino acids. V shed 3 bases and J 12 bases; nucleotides not matched to a gene: 5. This CDR3 is CASSFTGERQFF. DNA for the CDR3: TGTGCCAGCAGCTTTACAGGGGAACGGCAGTTCTTC.

The chain recombines TRBV7-6 with TRBJ2-1; 8 nucleotides line up with TRBD2. Germline CDR1 is SGHVS and CDR2 is FNYEAQ. The CDR3 loop spans 15 amino acids. V lost 3 bases and J lost 7; bases outside the gene matches: 8. This CDR3 reads CASSLIAGYQNEQFF. CDR3 DNA: TGTGCCAGCAGCTTGATAGCGGGGTATCAAAATGAGCAGTTCTTC.

This chain joins TRBV5-4 and TRBJ2-2; 7 bases fit TRBD1. The CDR3 runs to 12 residues. The germline gives CDR1 SGHNT, CDR2 YYREEE (reference sequence). The junction had 2 bases not matched to a gene; V was cut back by 5 bases and J by 7 bases. The CDR3 DNA reads as TGTGCCAGCAGTCGGGACAGCGGGGAGCTGTTTTTT. The encoded protein is CASSRDSGELFF.

The CDR3 DNA reads as TGTGCCACCAGGACAGGGGGCGCGGATCAGCCCCAGCATTTT. As protein: CATRTGGADQPQHF. The chain carries TRBV2 and TRBJ1-5; 11 bases match TRBD1. Germline assignment: CDR1 SNHLY and CDR2 FYNNEI. The CDR3 covers 14 residues. Trimming at V came to 10 bases and at J to 5 bases, leaving 7 bases not matched to a gene.

The CDR3 reads CASSLVGVRNTIYF. CDR3 coding DNA: TGTGCCAGCAGCTTAGTTGGAGTCAGAAACACCATATATTTT. The chain links TRBV7-2 to TRBJ1-3; D is unclear. This CDR3 region has 14 residues. CDR1 is SGHTA, CDR2 FQGNSA, per germline. With 1 base removed from V and 5 bases from J, the gap between germline ends came to 9 bases.

The J gene is TRBJ2-7, the V gene TRBV10-3, with D uncertain. The germline CDR1 and CDR2 sequences are ENHRY and SYGVKD. The CDR3 totals 11 residues. V was clipped by 3 bases and J by 7 bases, with 7 bases between them. CDR3 in DNA: TGTGCCATCAGTGACCTCTCGGAGCAGTACTTC. The encoded protein is CAISDLSEQYF.

The V gene is TRBV5-6, the J gene TRBJ2-7; 10 positions match TRBD2. The CDR3 runs 14 residues. V gave up 4 bases and J gave up 3 bases; unmatched junction bases: 4. Germline CDR1 reads SGHDT; CDR2 reads YYEEEE. CDR3 sequence: CASSAGLASYEQYF. The CDR3 bases are TGTGCCAGCAGCGCGGGACTAGCGAGCTACGAGCAGTACTTC.

The chain has TRBV28 and TRBJ2-7; D is possibly TRBD1 or TRBD2 (6 bases each). The length of the CDR3 is 17 residues. Germline V gene data show CDR1 as MDHEN and CDR2 as SYDVKM. The ends were cut back, 1 base at V and 5 bases at J, with 21 bases in the middle. The CDR3 is CASSLLGGDQGTDEQYF. The CDR3 DNA follows: TGTGCCAGCAGTTTATTAGGCGGGGACCAGGGGACGGACGAGCAGTACTTC. The full variable domain, its missing parts supplied by reference TRBV28 and TRBJ2-7, is DVKVTQSSRYLVKRTGEKVFLECVQDMDHENMFWYRQDPGLGLRLIYFSYDVKMKEKGDIPEGYSVSREKKERFSLILESASTNQTSMYLCASSLLGGDQGTDEQYFGPGTRLTVT.

The genes are TRBV6-1 and TRBJ1-2, with no clear D. Trimming took off 7 bases at V and 0 bases at J, with 9 bases between the two ends. Per the germline V gene, CDR1 is MNHNS and CDR2 is SASEGT. The CDR3 is made up of 13 amino acids. CDR3 nucleotides: TGTGCCAGCATGGAAATGGCTAACTATGGCTACACCTTC. Amino acids: CASMEMANYGYTF.

The chain employs TRBV9 and TRBJ2-2; unclear D gene. Germline CDR1 reads SGDLS; CDR2 reads YYNGEE. With 0 bases removed from V and 2 bases from J, the gap between germline ends came to 8 bases. The CDR3 consists of 15 residues. CDR3 in DNA: TGTGCCAGCAGCGTAGAACGGTCTAACACCGGGGAGCTGTTTTTT. It translates to CASSVERSNTGELFF.

J is TRBJ2-1 and V is TRBV2; weak D call: TRBD1 (5 bases). In germline, CDR1 is SNHLY, CDR2 FYNNEI. V lost 7 bases and J 7 bases, leaving 20 bases between the germline ends. There are 15 residues in the CDR3. The CDR3 loop reads CASNNQGIVRNEQFF. The CDR3 DNA reads as TGTGCCAGCAATAACCAGGGTATTGTGAGGAATGAGCAGTTCTTC.

The chain uses TRBV9 and TRBJ2-5; weak D call: TRBD2 (5 bases). Trimming took 0 bases from V and 9 from J, leaving 15 bases between them. The CDR3 contains 14 residues. From germline, CDR1 is SGDLS and CDR2 YYNGEE. In DNA, the CDR3 is TGTGCCAGCAGCGTAGAAATCTTTGGAGGTCCCCAGTACTTC. This encodes CASSVEIFGGPQYF.

This sequence joins TRBV11-2 and TRBJ1-2; D is ambiguous. This CDR3 region has 14 residues. Germline V lookup: CDR1 SGHAT, CDR2 FQNNGV. V lost 7 bases, J lost 4 bases, and 16 bases lay in between. The CDR3 loop reads CASNPLSRPYGYTF. In nucleotides, the CDR3 is TGTGCCAGCAACCCCCTAAGTAGACCCTATGGCTACACCTTC.

This chain connects TRBV28 to TRBJ2-1; TRBD2 matches at 8 bases. The CDR3 has 15 amino acids. The ends lost 3 bases at V and 4 bases at J; junction bases unmatched: 5. The germline V gene has CDR1 MDHEN and CDR2 SYDVKM. CDR3 amino acids: CASSLAGGIYNEQFF. Written as DNA, the CDR3 is TGTGCCAGCAGTTTGGCGGGAGGAATTTACAATGAGCAGTTCTTC.

The V call is TRBV7-2, the J call TRBJ1-5, with D possibly matching TRBD1 (6 bases). From germline, CDR1 is SGHTA and CDR2 FQGNSA. CDR3 size: 15 residues. Between the trimmed V and J ends, which lost 3 bases and 2 bases, there was a span of 11 bases. The CDR3: CASSFGGGGNQPQHF. CDR3 bases: TGTGCCAGCAGCTTCGGGGGCGGGGGCAATCAGCCCCAGCATTTT.

J is TRBJ1-6 and V is TRBV27; D may be TRBD1 (5 bases). This CDR3 contains 14 residues. Germline CDR1 and CDR2: MNHEY and SMNVEV (reference sequence). V shed 5 bases and J shed 4 bases, with 9 bases lying between them. CDR3 sequence reads: CASSPPGYNSPLHF. DNA for the CDR3: TGTGCCAGCAGTCCGCCAGGGTATAATTCACCCCTCCACTTT.

This clone occurred once. The rearrangement uses TRBV9 and TRBJ1-2; no reliable D call. The CDR3 runs 11 residues. V lost 2 bases and J 5 bases, leaving 4 bases between the germline ends. Germline values: CDR1 SGDLS, CDR2 YYNGEE. DNA for the CDR3: TGTGCCAGCAGCGTTGGATATGGCTACACCTTC. Amino acids: CASSVGYGYTF.